These T cell receptor beta chains were read from a single sample in a study of blood T cell repertoires in COVID-19. Sequencing was performed with immunoSEQ multiplex PCR; in TCRdb, only in-frame clones are kept and a portion is missing. The table includes 130,000 to 150,000 clones, 84% detected once. The sequenced material came from PBMCs or T cells enriched from blood (not recorded which). Receptor source: a woman aged 45-60 years who had been exposed to COVID-19. The CDR3 runs from the conserved cysteine through the conserved F or W. A D gene is named only where the DNA matches it firmly. Clone size is shown for a subset of rows, as once, few, many or a class of expanded clone.

>TRBD1|TRBJ2-7|-|TRBV7-2
CASSGQGAWEQYF
TGTGCCAGCAGCGGACAGGGGGCTTGGGAGCAGTACTTC
>-|TRBJ2-5|-|TRBV25-1
CASSVLATQETQYF
TGTGCCAGCAGTGTCCTAGCGACCCAAGAGACCCAGTACTTC
>TRBD2|TRBJ2-7|-|TRBV28
CASRGGGREEQYF
TGTGCCAGTCGAGGAGGCGGGAGAGAAGAGCAGTACTTC
>TRBD2|TRBJ2-3|-|TRBV6-5
CASGSAGGATQYF
TGTGCCAGCGGCTCGGCGGGAGGAGCTACGCAGTATTTT
>-|TRBJ1-3|-|TRBV6-2/TRBV6-3
CASSRTAGNTIYF
TGTGCCAGCAGCAGGACAGCTGGAAACACCATATATTTT
>TRBD1|TRBJ1-2|once|TRBV5-1
CASSLGDRTNYGYTF
TGCGCCAGCAGCTTGGGGGACAGAACTAACTATGGCTACACCTTC
>TRBD1|TRBJ2-7|-|TRBV11-2
CASRVPGQGLLYEQYF
TGTGCCAGCAGGGTACCGGGACAGGGGTTGTTGTACGAGCAGTACTTC
>-|TRBJ2-3|-|TRBV5-8
CASSLDRGTDTQYF
TGTGCCAGCAGCTTGGACAGGGGCACAGATACGCAGTATTTT
>TRBD2|TRBJ2-2|few|TRBV7-6
CASSPGLAPTGELFF
TGTGCCAGCAGCCCGGGACTAGCCCCCACCGGGGAGCTGTTTTTT
>TRBD1|TRBJ1-1|once|TRBV11-2
CASSLGTVEAFF
TGTGCCAGCAGCTTGGGGACAGTTGAAGCTTTCTTT
>-|TRBJ1-1|few|TRBV5-4
CASSSQGPNTEAFF
TGTGCCAGCAGCTCGCAGGGGCCGAACACTGAAGCTTTCTTT
>-|TRBJ1-5|-|TRBV5-8
CASSLTQSYQPQHF
TGTGCCAGCAGCCTTACACAGAGTTATCAGCCCCAGCATTTT
>-|TRBJ1-2|-|TRBV6-5
CASSYSTGLGGYTF
TGTGCCAGCAGTTACTCAACAGGGCTAGGGGGCTACACCTTC
>-|TRBJ1-1|-|TRBV4-3
CASSQASGLNTEAFF
TGCGCCAGCAGCCAAGCATCAGGGTTGAACACTGAAGCTTTCTTT
>-|TRBJ1-1|-|TRBV11-3
CASSHRGGTHTEAFF
TGTGCCAGCAGCCACCGTGGAGGGACGCACACTGAAGCTTTCTTT
>-|TRBJ2-1|-|TRBV9
CASSAGTPVDEQFF
TGTGCCAGCAGCGCTGGGACTCCAGTCGATGAGCAGTTCTTC
>-|TRBJ1-5|-|TRBV5-6
CASSLETTGSNQPQHF
TGTGCCAGCAGCTTGGAAACTACAGGGAGTAATCAGCCCCAGCATTTT
>TRBD1|TRBJ1-1|-|TRBV7-9
CASSLGSGGDTEAFF
TGTGCCAGCAGCTTAGGCTCAGGGGGCGACACTGAAGCTTTCTTT
>TRBD2|TRBJ2-3|-|TRBV10-3
CAISTPGTSITDTQYF
TGTGCCATCAGCACCCCCGGGACTAGCATCACAGATACGCAGTATTTT
>-|TRBJ2-7|-|TRBV6-5
CASTRGDPSSYEQYF
TGTGCCAGCACCAGGGGGGACCCCAGCTCCTACGAGCAGTACTTC
>TRBD2|TRBJ2-7|once|TRBV4-2
CASSQGLAGVRGSSYEQYF
TGTGCCAGCAGCCAAGGACTAGCGGGGGTTCGTGGGAGCTCCTACGAGCAGTACTTC
>-|TRBJ2-5|-|TRBV7-9
CASSLGRLYQETQYF
TGTGCCAGCAGCTTGGGGAGGCTGTATCAAGAGACCCAGTACTTC
>-|TRBJ2-7|-|TRBV7-2
CASSLAGGRSTYEQYF
TGTGCCAGCAGCTTAGCCGGGGGGCGGTCGACCTACGAGCAGTACTTC
>-|TRBJ1-6|-|TRBV7-8
CASLITRVLRNSPLHF
TGTGCCAGCCTTATCACCAGGGTTCTAAGGAATTCACCCCTCCACTTT
>-|TRBJ1-1|many|TRBV6-5
CASGQGWGTEAFF
TGTGCCAGCGGGCAGGGCTGGGGAACTGAAGCTTTCTTT
>TRBD1|TRBJ2-2|-|TRBV29-1
CSVVDRGRDTGELFF
TGCAGCGTCGTCGACAGGGGGCGCGACACCGGGGAGCTGTTTTTT
>-|TRBJ1-5|-|TRBV2
CASRESLQGNSNQPQHF
TGTGCCAGCAGGGAATCTCTTCAGGGCAATAGCAATCAGCCCCAGCATTTT
>-|TRBJ2-3|-|TRBV27
CASRVRGLSTDTQYF
TGTGCCAGCAGGGTTAGGGGCTTGAGCACAGATACGCAGTATTTT
>-|TRBJ1-1|-|TRBV19
CASRQAGGANTEAFF
TGTGCCAGTAGGCAGGCTGGGGGCGCGAACACTGAAGCTTTCTTT
>TRBD1|TRBJ1-2|-|TRBV5-6
CASSLDWTGAVWGGYTF
TGTGCCAGCAGCTTGGATTGGACAGGGGCCGTATGGGGCGGCTACACCTTC
>-|TRBJ2-5|-|TRBV5-4
CASSLVAAQETQYF
TGTGCCAGCAGCTTGGTGGCGGCACAAGAGACCCAGTACTTC
>-|TRBJ1-1|-|TRBV4-3
CASSQTDRYTEAFF
TGCGCCAGCAGCCAGACCGACAGGTACACTGAAGCTTTCTTT
>-|TRBJ2-5|-|TRBV7-9
CASSIGQLTQETQYF
TGTGCCAGCAGCATTGGACAGCTGACTCAAGAGACCCAGTACTTC
>TRBD1|TRBJ1-5|-|TRBV10-3
CAISESGQGGGQPQHF
TGTGCCATCAGTGAGTCCGGACAGGGCGGGGGTCAGCCCCAGCATTTT
>-|TRBJ1-1|once|TRBV18
CASSELNTEAFF
TGTGCCAGCTCAGAGTTGAACACTGAAGCTTTCTTT
>-|TRBJ1-3|-|TRBV29-1
CSVNREAGNTIYF
TGCAGCGTTAACAGGGAAGCTGGAAACACCATATATTTT
>TRBD1|TRBJ2-7|few|TRBV18
CASSPRQGALKF
TGTGCCAGCTCACCGCGACAGGGGGCACTCAAATTC
>TRBD2|TRBJ2-3|once|TRBV7-2
CASSGLAGGRTDTQYF
TGTGCCAGCAGCGGGCTAGCGGGAGGAAGGACAGATACGCAGTATTTT
>-|TRBJ1-5|-|TRBV6-5
CASGGTNNQPQHF
TGTGCCAGCGGGGGGACCAACAATCAGCCCCAGCATTTT